These 10 T cell receptor beta chains were sequenced from one sample in a study of blood T cell repertoires in COVID-19. Some clones are missing from TCRdb's copy, which holds only in-frame ones; the method was immunoSEQ multiplex PCR. In the table there are about 240,000 clones, roughly four fifths of which are singletons. Sequencing was done on a sample of peripheral blood. The receptors here all came from an older woman with active or convalescent COVID-19.

This chain joins TRBV6-2 or TRBV6-3 and TRBJ2-5; 8 positions match TRBD2. The CDR3 loop spans 16 amino acids. The germline V gene has CDR1 MNHEY and CDR2 SVGEGT. V lost 1 base, J lost 0 bases, and 4 bases stayed unmatched. The CDR3 DNA sequence: TGTGCCAGCAGTTACTTTGGTAGCGGGGACCAAGAGACCCAGTACTTC. Protein product: CASSYFGSGDQETQYF.

This clone turned up a few times. The genes are TRBV7-9 and TRBJ1-2, with 8 bases that match TRBD1. The V and J ends lost 2 bases and 8 bases, in that order; junction bases with no gene match: 13. This CDR3 region has 16 residues. Germline CDR1 and CDR2: SEHNR and FQNEAQ (reference sequence). The CDR3 reads CASSLIVDRDRWGYTF. Written as DNA, the CDR3 is TGTGCCAGCAGCTTAATAGTTGACCGGGACAGGTGGGGCTACACCTTC.

This chain joins TRBV6-5 and TRBJ2-7; D not resolved. The germline V gene encodes CDR1 MNHEY and CDR2 SVGAGI. V lost 0 bases, J lost 0 bases, and 9 bases lay in between. This CDR3 region has 15 residues. The CDR3 bases are TGTGCCAGCAGTTACTCGCAGGCGAGCTCCTACGAGCAGTACTTC. Protein product: CASSYSQASSYEQYF.

On this clone: Other nucleotide sequences from this sample produce the same CDR3. The chain recombines TRBV6-2 or TRBV6-3 with TRBJ2-7; D call uncertain. CDR3 length: 11 amino acids. CDR1 is MNHEY and CDR2 is SVGEGT in the germline V gene. Trimming took 4 bases from V and 2 from J, leaving 3 bases between them. CDR3 bases: TGTGCCAGCAGTTCAGCCTACGAGCAGTACTTC. Protein sequence: CASSSAYEQYF.

The chain couples TRBV6-6 to TRBJ2-7; no clear D. V was cut by 0 bases and J by 1 base, with 10 bases left in between. CDR1 MNHNY and CDR2 SVGAGI come from the germline V gene (reference sequence). The CDR3 is 15 amino acids. The CDR3 coding sequence is TGTGCCAGCAGTTACTCGGCGTCCGGGTCCTACGAGCAGTACTTC. It codes for CASSYSASGSYEQYF.

The rearrangement joins TRBV6-5 to TRBJ1-1, with TRBD1 matching 8 bases. Germline trimming cut 6 bases from V and 0 bases from J; bases unmatched to any gene: 3. The V gene's germline CDR1 is MNHEY and CDR2 SVGAGI. This CDR3 has 14 residues. CDR3 protein: CASSLDRVNTEAFF. The CDR3 DNA follows: TGTGCCAGCAGCCTGGACAGGGTGAACACTGAAGCTTTCTTT.

This sequence joins TRBV5-1 and TRBJ1-4; tentative D call: TRBD1 (6 bases). This CDR3 region has 17 residues. Germline CDR1 reads SGHRS; CDR2 reads YFSETQ. V dropped 0 bases and J dropped 2 bases, with 14 bases sitting between them. The CDR3 region is CASSLAGGGATNEKLFF. DNA for the CDR3: TGCGCCAGCAGCTTGGCGGGTGGGGGCGCGACTAATGAAAAACTGTTTTTT.

The chain recombines TRBV7-8 with TRBJ1-2, with D hard to call. V shed 4 bases and J shed 3 bases, with 18 bases lying between them. The CDR3 loop spans 16 amino acids. Germline loops: CDR1 SGHVS, CDR2 FQNEAQ. The CDR3: CASSWSLLIRDYGYTF. The CDR3 DNA reads TGTGCCAGCAGCTGGTCCTTACTTATTCGGGACTATGGCTACACCTTC.

The chain is built from TRBV30 and TRBJ1-2, with D hard to call. CDR3 size: 12 residues. CDR1 is GTSNPN, CDR2 SVGIG, per germline (reference sequence). With 3 bases removed from V and 8 bases from J, the gap between germline ends came to 13 bases. CDR3 sequence reads: CAWSFWERGYTF. CDR3 coding DNA: TGTGCCTGGAGCTTTTGGGAGCGGGGCTACACCTTC.

The chain has TRBV5-1 and TRBJ1-1; D might be TRBD1 (5 bases). Germline V CDR1 and CDR2: SGHRS, YFSETQ. The CDR3 covers 14 residues. V gave up 2 bases and J gave up 5 bases, with 13 bases separating them. The CDR3 nucleotides read TGCGCCAGCAGCTTCCCCCCGGGGGGTACTGAAGCTTTCTTT. It specifies CASSFPPGGTEAFF.